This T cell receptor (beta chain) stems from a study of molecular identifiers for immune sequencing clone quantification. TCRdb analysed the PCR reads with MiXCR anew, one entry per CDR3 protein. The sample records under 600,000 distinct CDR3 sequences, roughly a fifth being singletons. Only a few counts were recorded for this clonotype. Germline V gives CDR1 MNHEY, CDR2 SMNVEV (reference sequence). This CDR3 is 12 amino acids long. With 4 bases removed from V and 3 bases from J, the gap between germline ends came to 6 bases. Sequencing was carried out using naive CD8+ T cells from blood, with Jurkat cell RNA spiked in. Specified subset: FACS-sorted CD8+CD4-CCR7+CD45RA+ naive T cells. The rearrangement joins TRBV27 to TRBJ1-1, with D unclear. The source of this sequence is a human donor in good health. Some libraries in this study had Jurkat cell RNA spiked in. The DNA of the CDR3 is TGTGCCAGCAGTTCGGCATACACTGAAGCTTTCTTT. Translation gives CASSSAYTEAFF.